Listed here is a single TCR beta chain. What it recognizes is unknown. The entirety of the isolated RNA underwent reverse transcription, so expressed TCRB transcripts were sequenced. Clones were read by immunoSEQ multiplex PCR, and TCRdb kept only the in-frame ones, dropping some. The data show hundreds of thousands of clones, roughly 13% seen once. The sample comes from a study of beta chain features in type 1 diabetes. Points from the study as a whole: A closer apparent resemblance between naive, central memory and Treg TCRB repertoires was seen in patients than in healthy donors. A potential influence of HLA type upon TCRB rearrangement remained unresolved herein. The cDNA sequencing approach could over-represent high-TCR-expressing cells. Within each of all four CD4+ subsets, Type 1 diabetes patients had TCRB CDR3s that were moderately but significantly shorter.

Central memory, naive, regulatory and stem cell-like memory CD4+ cells were sorted by CD45RO/CCR7/CD25/CD127/CD95/CD27. Trimming took 3 bases from V and 7 from J, leaving 6 bases between them. The CDR3 contains 11 residues. Germline V lookup: CDR1 GTSNPN, CDR2 SVGIG (reference sequence). Sequencing was done on a sample of naive CD4+ T cells from blood. The sequence derives from a man between 18 and 29 years old with type 1 diabetes. The chain uses TRBV30 and TRBJ1-4; D ambiguous. In nucleotides, the CDR3 is TGTGCCTGGAGATTAAGTGAAAAACTGTTTTTT. It translates to CAWRLSEKLFF.